This TCR beta chain was obtained from a study of blood T cell repertoires in COVID-19. For the study at large: The origin of the acute and convalescent COVID-19 samples was the United States, Italy and Spain. T cells, B-cell-depleted T cells, or PBMCs provided the cDNA or gDNA that served as material.

Germline lookup yields CDR1 KGHSH and CDR2 LQKENI. Trimming took 4 bases from V and 1 from J, leaving 10 bases between them. The length of the CDR3 is 14 residues. As originally analysed: Amplification from reference gene primers served as the basis for estimated nucleated cell counts. Clones were sequenced by immunoSEQ multiplex PCR, and TCRdb holds only the in-frame ones, with some missing. V and J calls and clone size are those listed in that table; D and trimming were worked out from the DNA. The repertoire consists of roughly 230,000 clones, with 65% to 85% occurring once and the leading ten covering 7.9%.

The chain combines TRBV18 with TRBJ1-1, with D tentatively TRBD1 (6 bases). Material for sequencing was peripheral blood. The TCR sequence derives from an elderly woman with acute or convalescent COVID-19. The CDR3 sequence: CASSRGPRNTEAFF. The DNA of the CDR3 is TGTGCCAGCTCACGGGGGCCGCGGAACACTGAAGCTTTCTTT.